The clone carrying this TCR beta chain was detected a few times. This record belongs to a study of T cells in Graves' hyperthyroidism and ophthalmopathy. The investigators amplified TCR beta CDR3 regions from RNA transcripts. The TCR CDR3 was amplified in a first-round RT-PCR using the HTBI primer set. One entry per CDR3 protein results from TCRdb running MiXCR on the multiplex PCR reads. The table records 700,000 or so distinct CDR3 sequences, 16% of them present only once. Germline CDR1 is SGHAT and CDR2 is FQNNGV. Trimming removed 1 base from V and 3 bases from J, with 9 bases in between. This CDR3 contains 15 residues. Disease duration under 2 months; hyperthyroidism patients were aged 18 to 65.

This clonotype originated in a man aged 18 to 30 with Graves' hyperthyroidism. Sequences were obtained from blood. This chain links TRBV11-2 with TRBJ1-4; D perhaps matches TRBD1 (5 bases). For the CDR3, the DNA is TGTGCCAGCAGCTTAGCCCCGGGGGCTAATGAAAAACTGTTTTTT. Protein: CASSLAPGANEKLFF.